A single sample gave rise to the 12 T cell receptor beta chains below, sequenced in a study of cytomegalovirus exposure and HLA in healthy donors. Amplification used 60 Vbeta primers and 13 Jbeta primers. Repertoires were generated with immunoSEQ multiplex PCR, while TCRdb's copy carries only in-frame clones and drops some. The data contain about 160,000 clones, approximately 81% of them singletons. What was sequenced was PBMCs. The source of these receptors is a woman aged 18 to 35 in good health and CMV-seronegative.

J is TRBJ1-5 and V is TRBV2; 10 bases line up with TRBD1. V shed 1 base and J 6 bases; nucleotides not matched to a gene: 6. The V gene's germline CDR1 is SNHLY and CDR2 FYNNEI. The length of the CDR3 is 16 residues. The CDR3 DNA sequence: TGTGCCAGCAGTGAAGGGACAGGGGGAGTGGGTCAGCCCCAGCATTTT. Translated, it gives CASSEGTGGVGQPQHF.

The chain has TRBV7-5 and TRBJ2-7; the D call of TRBD1 is as the table states it, not checked on the DNA. TRBV7-5 is classified as a pseudogene. The CDR3 covers 15 residues. CDR3 amino acids: CVRSLRGQNSYEQYF. The DNA of the CDR3 is TGTGTCAGAAGCTTAAGGGGACAGAATTCCTACGAGCAGTACTTC.

This chain connects TRBV5-1 to TRBJ1-6; 7 nucleotides match TRBD1. Germline CDR1 SGHRS, CDR2 YFSETQ. The CDR3 is 14 amino acids. Germline trimming cut 4 bases from V and 14 bases from J; bases unmatched to any gene: 12. CDR3 sequence (DNA): TGCGCCAGCAGCCTAGACAGGGCGTCGGCAGCCCTCCACTTT. It specifies CASSLDRASAALHF. The full variable domain, with the rest looked up from reference TRBV5-1 and TRBJ1-6, is KAGVTQTPRYLIKTRGQQVTLSCSPISGHRSVSWYQQTPGQGLQFLFEYFSETQRNKGNFPGRFSGRQFSNSRSEMNVSTLELGDSALYLCASSLDRASAALHFGNGTRLTVT.

The chain is built from TRBV28 and TRBJ1-1, with D unclear. The CDR3 extends over 13 amino acids. The V end lost 7 bases, the J end lost 0 bases, and 9 bases lay between the germline ends. The germline gives CDR1 MDHEN, CDR2 SYDVKM. The CDR3 DNA is TGTGCCAGCACGGGAGGGATGAACACTGAAGCTTTCTTT. Translation: CASTGGMNTEAFF.

The chain is built from TRBV5-1 and TRBJ2-7; no firm D call. V lost 4 bases and J 2 bases, leaving 16 bases between the germline ends. The germline V gene has CDR1 SGHRS and CDR2 YFSETQ. The CDR3 length is 15 residues. CDR3 DNA: TGCGCCAGCAGCCCCCAGCCGACAAGTACCTACGAGCAGTACTTC. This gives the protein CASSPQPTSTYEQYF.

The chain combines TRBV28 with TRBJ2-3, with a weak D call TRBD2 (5 bases). Germline lookup yields CDR1 MDHEN and CDR2 SYDVKM. The CDR3 runs 14 residues. V lost 8 bases to trimming and J lost 3 bases, with 15 bases between them. CDR3 coding DNA: TGTGCCAGCGGATCACTAGTTGATACAGATACGCAGTATTTT. Its translation: CASGSLVDTDTQYF.

The rearrangement links TRBV15 to TRBJ1-5, with D perhaps TRBD1 (6 bases). The CDR3 covers 15 residues. Germline V gene data show CDR1 as LNHNV and CDR2 as YYDKDF (reference sequence). Trimming pared 0 bases from V and 1 base from J, leaving 7 bases between. The CDR3 loop is CATSRDGQSNQPQHF. CDR3 nucleotides: TGTGCCACCAGCAGAGATGGACAGAGCAATCAGCCCCAGCATTTT.

This clone appeared a few times. J is TRBJ1-5 and V is TRBV29-1; 12 bases line up with TRBD1. After removal of 5 bases from V and 5 bases from J, the junction contained 7 bases not matched to a gene. The CDR3 loop spans 15 amino acids. Germline V lookup: CDR1 SQVTM, CDR2 ANQGSEA. The CDR3 loop reads CSVSPGQGADQPQHF. As DNA, the CDR3 is TGCAGCGTTAGTCCGGGACAGGGGGCGGATCAGCCCCAGCATTTT.

The chain links TRBV20-1 to TRBJ1-2; no clear D gene. Germline V gives CDR1 DFQATT, CDR2 SNEGSKA (reference sequence). The CDR3 extends over 11 amino acids. V lost 2 bases, J lost 8 bases, and 9 bases lay in between. Here the CDR3 DNA reads TGCAGTGCTAGACCACTGATGGGCTACACCTTC. Translated: CSARPLMGYTF.

The chain employs TRBV19 and TRBJ2-3; D is possibly TRBD2 (5 bases). With 5 bases removed from V and 3 bases from J, the gap between germline ends came to 9 bases. Germline assignment: CDR1 LNHDA and CDR2 SQIVND (reference sequence). The CDR3 covers 13 residues. The chain's CDR3 is CASSGTSTDTQYF. The CDR3 region has the DNA TGTGCCAGTAGTGGAACTAGTACAGATACGCAGTATTTT.

This chain uses TRBV29-1 with TRBJ2-5, with 7 bases aligning to TRBD2. The germline CDR1 and CDR2 sequences are SQVTM and ANQGSEA. The CDR3 totals 16 residues. J lost 1 base, V lost 7 bases, and 15 bases had no gene match. The CDR3 region has the DNA TGCAGCGCCTCGGGCGAAGCGGGGAGATCCCAAGAGACCCAGTACTTC. Its protein is CSASGEAGRSQETQYF.

The rearrangement joins TRBV27 to TRBJ2-7, with a tentative D call TRBD1 (5 bases). The CDR3 contains 14 residues. Looked up from germline, CDR1 is MNHEY and CDR2 is SMNVEV (reference sequence). V shed 5 bases and J shed 4 bases, with 15 bases lying between them. CDR3 sequence (DNA): TGTGCCAGCAGTCTCAGGGAAACGGCGTACGAGCAGTACTTC. Residues: CASSLRETAYEQYF.